Included here is one T cell receptor (beta chain) sequence, with context. Its antigen is not identified. Per the germline V gene, CDR1 is SGHTA and CDR2 is FQGNSA. The length of the CDR3 is 15 residues. Trimming left V 1 base short and J 2 bases short, with 9 bases between. The data originate from a study of OX40 agonist ivuxolimab in advanced cancers. Looking at the study overall: The patients received agonistic anti-OX40 (CD134) antibody ivuxolimab.

Study-wide results and caveats: Both blood CD4+ and CD8+ T cells showed clonal growth by week 6 at 0.1 to 3.0 mg/kg.

Clones were read by immunoSEQ multiplex PCR, and TCRdb kept only the in-frame ones, dropping some. Seen here are approximately 70,000 clones, around 94% observed once, and the top ten hold less than 20%. This TCR was sampled from an adult with an advanced solid tumor such as melanoma, head and neck, liver or kidney cancer. The gene calls are TRBV7-2 and TRBJ1-5, with a tentative D call TRBD1 (5 bases). This sample comprised CD4+ or CD8+ T cells sorted from blood, obtained in a trial of the OX40 agonist ivuxolimab. The CDR3 spells CASSLGGWGNQPQHF. The CDR3 nucleotides read TGTGCCAGCAGCTTAGGGGGCTGGGGCAATCAGCCCCAGCATTTT. Based on the CDR3 plus reference TRBV7-2 and TRBJ1-5, the full variable domain is GAGVSQSPSNKVTEKGKDVELRCDPISGHTALYWYRQSLGQGLEFLIYFQGNSAPDKSGLPSDRFSAERTGGSVSTLTIQRTQQEDSAVYLCASSLGGWGNQPQHFGDGTRLSIL.